This entry lists 21 T cell receptor beta chains sequenced from one sample in a study of brain T cells in children with intractable seizures. The method was immunoSEQ multiplex PCR; TCRdb's version includes in-frame clones alone and lacks a portion of them. This sample has around 100,000 clones, with 94% found just once. The source was peripheral blood, collected at surgery. All receptors come from a boy under two years old with hemimegalencephaly and intractable seizures.

The chain employs TRBV28 and TRBJ1-1; possible D gene TRBD1, 5 bases. Trimming pared 2 bases from V and 1 base from J, leaving 8 bases between. This CDR3 comprises 14 residues. CDR1 MDHEN and CDR2 SYDVKM come from the germline V gene. CDR3 sequence reads: CASSLPGPNTEAFF. The CDR3 DNA reads as TGTGCCAGCAGTTTACCGGGGCCGAACACTGAAGCTTTCTTT.

V gene TRBV6-5 combines with J gene TRBJ1-6, with TRBD1 as a possible D gene (6 bases). V lost 4 bases and J 10 bases, leaving 14 bases between the germline ends. Looked up from germline, CDR1 is MNHEY and CDR2 is SVGAGI. The CDR3 is 14 residues long. CDR3 coding DNA: TGTGCCAGCAGTTTTAGCAGGGGAAACTCACCCCTCCACTTT. It codes for CASSFSRGNSPLHF.

V is TRBV5-1 and J is TRBJ1-5; 8 bases are a match to TRBD1. Germline CDR1 and CDR2: SGHRS and YFSETQ. Trimming at V came to 0 bases and at J to 7 bases, leaving 0 bases not matched to a gene. This CDR3 has 13 amino acids. This CDR3 reads CASSLGQGQPQHF. In DNA form, the CDR3 reads TGCGCCAGCAGCTTGGGACAGGGGCAGCCCCAGCATTTT.

V and J are TRBV4-2 and TRBJ2-1; D gene unclear. The CDR3 extends over 14 amino acids. Germline-derived CDR1 and CDR2 are LGHNA and YNFKEQ. V dropped 2 bases and J dropped 4 bases, with 9 bases sitting between them. The CDR3 here is CASSQHLGYNEQFF. The CDR3 DNA follows: TGTGCCAGCAGCCAACATTTGGGGTACAATGAGCAGTTCTTC.

The rearrangement uses TRBV2 and TRBJ2-5, with D uncertain. This CDR3 is built from 14 residues. V lost 3 bases and J 2 bases, leaving 10 bases between the germline ends. Looked up from germline, CDR1 is SNHLY and CDR2 is FYNNEI. Here the CDR3 DNA reads TGTGCCAGCAGTGACCCCCGGGTACAAGAGACCCAGTACTTC. It translates to CASSDPRVQETQYF. The variable domain in full, with the rest retrieved from reference TRBV2 and TRBJ2-5, is EPEVTQTPSHQVTQMGQEVILRCVPISNHLYFYWYRQILGQKVEFLVSFYNNEISEKSEIFDDQFSVERPDGSNFTLKIRSTKLEDSAMYFCASSDPRVQETQYFGPGTRLLVL.

The J gene is TRBJ1-2, the V gene TRBV6-1; a possible D gene is TRBD1 (6 bases). The CDR3 consists of 16 residues. V was pared by 0 bases and J by 7 bases, with 18 bases between. Germline V gives CDR1 MNHNS, CDR2 SASEGT. The CDR3 reads CASSEAVGGSMGGYTF. For the CDR3, the DNA is TGTGCCAGCAGTGAAGCCGTAGGGGGATCGATGGGTGGCTACACCTTC.

This clone came up once. This rearrangement joins TRBV6-5 to TRBJ1-2; the D gene is possibly TRBD1 (6 bases). Per the germline V gene, CDR1 is MNHEY and CDR2 is SVGAGI. V was clipped by 4 bases and J by 8 bases, with 11 bases between them. The CDR3 has 12 amino acids. The CDR3 region has the DNA TGTGCCAGCAGTTGGTCAGGGGACGGCTACACCTTC. Amino acids: CASSWSGDGYTF.

This sequence joins TRBV3-1 (or the pseudogene TRBV3-2) and TRBJ2-3; the match to TRBD2 covers 11 bases. This CDR3 region has 17 residues. Germline V gene sequence: CDR1 LGHDT, CDR2 YNNKEL (reference sequence). V was clipped by 8 bases and J by 1 base; unmatched bases: 11. The CDR3 DNA follows: TGTGCCAGCCCGACCACTAGCGGGAGAGGGGGCACAGATACGCAGTATTTT. This codes for CASPTTSGRGGTDTQYF.

The V call is TRBV7-9, the J call TRBJ2-4; D is unclear. Trimming shortened V by 1 base and J by 0 bases, and 4 bases separated the two germline ends. The germline gives CDR1 SEHNR, CDR2 FQNEAQ (reference sequence). CDR3 size: 14 residues. The CDR3 DNA reads TGTGCCAGCAGCTTAGGTCTAGCCAAAAACATTCAGTACTTC. Translated: CASSLGLAKNIQYF.

The chain is built from TRBV30 and TRBJ1-4; D remains ambiguous. The CDR3 is 15 amino acids. In germline, CDR1 is GTSNPN, CDR2 SVGIG (reference sequence). V shed 2 bases and J shed 4 bases, with 14 bases lying between them. The CDR3: CAWSYVAGVNEKLFF. The CDR3 bases are TGTGCCTGGAGTTATGTGGCAGGAGTTAATGAAAAACTGTTTTTT.

V and J are TRBV4-1 and TRBJ1-4; TRBD1 aligns across 12 bases. V lost 3 bases and J lost 8; bases outside the gene matches: 16. The CDR3 contains 19 residues. The V gene's germline CDR1 is MGHRA and CDR2 YSYEKL. The CDR3 DNA sequence: TGCGCCAGCAGCCAGGACGGGGACAGGGGGCTTCTCGGAGGGGAAAAACTGTTTTTT. Its translation: CASSQDGDRGLLGGEKLFF.

The chain is built from TRBV5-1 and TRBJ1-4; D is undetermined. Between the trimmed V and J ends, which lost 4 bases and 5 bases, there was a span of 12 bases. This CDR3 comprises 14 residues. In germline, CDR1 is SGHRS, CDR2 YFSETQ. In nucleotides, the CDR3 is TGCGCCAGCAGCCCGGACGGTCCCAATGAAAAACTGTTTTTT. Its protein is CASSPDGPNEKLFF.

CDR3 in amino acids: CASSLGTYSRETQYF. The CDR3 nucleotides are TGTGCCAGCAGTTTGGGGACATACTCAAGGGAGACCCAGTACTTC. The gene calls are TRBV28 and TRBJ2-5; the D gene is possibly TRBD1 (6 bases). The V gene lost 3 bases and the J gene lost 5 bases, with 16 bases spanning the gap. CDR1 MDHEN and CDR2 SYDVKM come from the germline V gene. The CDR3 sequence is 15 residues long.

This chain uses TRBV4-1 with TRBJ1-5; D is ambiguous. In germline, CDR1 is MGHRA, CDR2 YSYEKL. The V end was cut by 0 bases, the J end by 9 bases, with 12 bases between. The CDR3 covers 14 residues. The CDR3 here is CASSQDKVPGPQHF. CDR3 bases: TGCGCCAGCAGCCAAGATAAGGTCCCCGGGCCCCAGCATTTT.

The V and J genes are TRBV24-1 and TRBJ2-4; D ambiguous. Germline V gene lookup returns CDR1 KGHDR and CDR2 SFDVKD. V gave up 0 bases and J gave up 5 bases, with 7 bases separating them. The CDR3 totals 14 residues. CDR3 sequence reads: CATSDLGGQNIQYF. DNA of the CDR3: TGTGCCACCAGTGATTTGGGCGGACAAAACATTCAGTACTTC.

For the CDR3, the DNA is TGTGCCAGCAGCCCACTGCCGAACGGGGGGAACACTGAAGCTTTCTTT. Its translation: CASSPLPNGGNTEAFF. This chain joins TRBV5-6 and TRBJ1-1, with a tentative D call TRBD1 (5 bases). The CDR3 consists of 16 residues. Trimming cost V 4 bases and J 1 base, with 17 bases left between them. Per the germline V gene, CDR1 is SGHDT and CDR2 is YYEEEE. The full variable domain, in which reference TRBV5-6 and TRBJ1-1 provide the parts outside the CDR3, is DAGVTQSPTHLIKTRGQQVTLRCSPKSGHDTVSWYQQALGQGPQFIFQYYEEEERQRGNFPDRFSGHQFPNYSSELNVNALLLGDSALYLCASSPLPNGGNTEAFFGQGTRLTVV.

This chain joins TRBV6-1 and TRBJ1-5; no clear D gene. The germline CDR1 and CDR2 sequences are MNHNS and SASEGT. V gave up 0 bases and J gave up 6 bases, with 9 bases separating them. CDR3 length: 14 residues. The CDR3 DNA reads TGTGCCAGCAGTGAAGCGCGTGGGTTTCAGCCCCAGCATTTT. Translated: CASSEARGFQPQHF.

This clone was observed once. The chain combines TRBV28 with TRBJ1-3, with a weak D call TRBD1 (5 bases). Trimming cost V 5 bases and J 4 bases, with 12 bases left between them. CDR3 length equals 14 residues. Germline lookup yields CDR1 MDHEN and CDR2 SYDVKM. In DNA form, the CDR3 reads TGTGCCAGCAGTACAACCCACAGGGGAAACACCATATATTTT. This codes for CASSTTHRGNTIYF.

This clone has only one observation. This rearrangement joins TRBV5-1 to TRBJ1-2, with 10 bases identical to TRBD1. Trimming removed 4 bases from V and 2 bases from J; junction bases left unmatched: 8. Germline V gene lookup returns CDR1 SGHRS and CDR2 YFSETQ. The CDR3 totals 16 residues. The CDR3 loop reads CASSPRGQGTNYGYTF. The CDR3 region has the DNA TGCGCCAGCAGCCCAAGGGGACAGGGGACGAACTATGGCTACACCTTC.

The chain uses TRBV27 and TRBJ2-1; maybe TRBD1 (6 bases). The CDR3 is 13 amino acids. Germline V gene lookup returns CDR1 MNHEY and CDR2 SMNVEV (reference sequence). The V and J ends lost 6 bases and 6 bases respectively, with 12 bases between them. This CDR3 reads CASSDTGSNEQFF. The DNA for the CDR3 is TGTGCCAGCAGCGACACAGGGAGCAATGAGCAGTTCTTC.

V gene TRBV5-6 combines with J gene TRBJ2-7; TRBD1 might be the D (6 bases). The CDR3 runs 13 residues. Trimming removed 2 bases from V and 3 bases from J, with 9 bases in between. Looked up from germline, CDR1 is SGHDT and CDR2 is YYEEEE. The CDR3 protein is CASSFTGYYEQYF. The DNA of the CDR3 is TGTGCCAGCAGCTTCACAGGGTACTACGAGCAGTACTTC. The variable domain in full, completed from reference TRBV5-6 and TRBJ2-7, reads DAGVTQSPTHLIKTRGQQVTLRCSPKSGHDTVSWYQQALGQGPQFIFQYYEEEERQRGNFPDRFSGHQFPNYSSELNVNALLLGDSALYLCASSFTGYYEQYFGPGTRLTVT.